This T cell receptor (beta chain) was identified during a study of technical replicates of blood from a handful of donors (dated by TCRdb to the late 2010s). V lost 0 bases and J lost 1 base; the stretch between them is 21 bases long. Inclusive of the bounding cysteine and phenylalanine, the CDR3 is 18 residues long. The only DNA kept is the CDR3, 54 bases in frame from the first base. CDR1 and CDR2, looked up from the germline V gene (reference sequence), are GTSNPN and SVGIG. The table lists this clone with a count of one. The target of this receptor is not known. No much larger clonotype is one base removed from it; base qualities were not supplied. Libraries were made using the immunoSEQ multiplex PCR assay. The immuneACCESS repertoire file appears here via TCRdb, limited to in-frame rearrangements. These files lack a portion of the clones; in checked studies, under half of the deficit traces to unresolved V genes, and the cause of the others is not known. The sample includes tens of thousands of clones, with about 90% observed a single time. The ten largest clones take up over 0.35% of the sample.

This clonotype originated in a human donor in good health. The chain links TRBV30 with TRBJ1-1; perhaps TRBD1 is the D gene, with 5 bases matching. Sequencing was done on a sample of T cells isolated from PBMCs. The DNA sequence is TGTGCCTGGAGTGTACGATGGGGTAGGGGCCCTTGGAACACTGAAGCTTTCTTT. Translated, this gives CAWSVRWGRGPWNTEAFF.